The clone carrying this T cell receptor (beta chain) was observed once. The antigen is not known. These data are taken from a study of Ad26.COV2.S vaccination and SARS-CoV-2 variants. For the study at large: Within the COV1001 Ad26.COV2.S trial arm, the donor was enrolled. Intramuscularly, Ad26.COV2.S was given either once or twice, 56 days apart. Whole-study findings and limits: Non-spike TCR breadth did not differ much between vaccine and placebo recipients. Vaccinees reportedly had broad spike-specific CD8+ and CD4+ T cell responses.

The CDR3 extends over 17 amino acids. The germline V gene encodes CDR1 ENHRY and CDR2 SYGVKD. V dropped 9 bases and J dropped 0; count of bases not matched to a gene: 8. The repertoire was sequenced with immunoSEQ multiplex PCR; TCRdb's copy has only in-frame clones and lacks some. The table lists roughly 320,000 clones, 70% to 90% of them singletons. Treatment: 15 to 20 received Ad26.COV2.S at low or high dose, single or two shots; about 5 received placebo; per-sample allocation not given. Material that was analyzed had been drawn on day 63 after the first vaccine or placebo injection. The chain links TRBV10-3 to TRBJ2-1, with 13 bases matching TRBD2. The sequencing used peripheral blood, collected in a trial of Ad26.COV2.S vaccine versus placebo. The TCR was taken from a person between 18 and 65 years old who received the Ad26.COV2.S COVID-19 vaccine or a placebo. In DNA, the CDR3 is TGTGCCATTTCGGGACTAGCGGGGAAACTCTCCTACAATGAGCAGTTCTTC. Encoded protein: CAISGLAGKLSYNEQFF.